This entry lists 11 T cell receptor beta chains sequenced from one sample in a study of cytomegalovirus exposure and HLA in healthy donors. TCRdb keeps only in-frame clones here, not all; method: immunoSEQ multiplex PCR. The sample holds more than 140,000 clones, about 88% seen once. What was sequenced was PBMCs. All receptors derive from a woman aged 18 to 35 in good health and CMV-seropositive.

The chain joins TRBV19 to TRBJ2-1, with TRBD2 as a possible D gene (6 bases). The length of the CDR3 is 13 residues. Deletions cut 3 bases from V and 8 bases from J, with 11 bases between. In germline, CDR1 is LNHDA, CDR2 SQIVND (reference sequence). CDR3 loop: CASSIRGEDEQFF. CDR3 bases: TGTGCCAGTAGTATCCGAGGGGAGGATGAGCAGTTCTTC.

CDR3 bases: TGCGCCAGCAGCCCGCAGGGGGCGCCGGGCACTGAAGCTTTCTTT. Protein sequence: CASSPQGAPGTEAFF. The chain is built from TRBV4-3 and TRBJ1-1; TRBD1 matches 8 bases. The length of the CDR3 is 15 residues. Trimming at V came to 4 bases and at J to 4 bases, leaving 8 bases not matched to a gene. Germline CDR1 and CDR2: LGHNA and YSLEER.

The chain employs TRBV4-2 and TRBJ2-3; tentative D call: TRBD2 (5 bases). The CDR3 is 14 residues long. Germline-derived CDR1 and CDR2 are LGHNA and YNFKEQ. V was cut by 1 base and J by 5 bases, with 10 bases left in between. Written as DNA, the CDR3 is TGTGCCAGCAGCCAAGTGGCCGGGGAAGATACGCAGTATTTT. As protein: CASSQVAGEDTQYF.

CDR3 amino acids: CASSKGDTGGRMNTEAFF. The CDR3 DNA is TGTGCCAGCAGCAAAGGAGACACAGGGGGCCGAATGAACACTGAAGCTTTCTTT. V gene TRBV21-1 combines with J gene TRBJ1-1; the D call of TRBD1 is as the table states it, not checked on the DNA. TRBV21-1 is designated a pseudogene. The CDR3 spans 18 residues.

This chain connects TRBV6-1 to TRBJ2-3, with TRBD1 matching over 8 bases. The V gene end was trimmed by 1 base and the J gene end by 9 bases; junction bases not matched to a gene: 9. This CDR3 comprises 15 residues. Looked up from germline, CDR1 is MNHNS and CDR2 is SASEGT. The CDR3 sequence: CASSEEWTGSYTQYF. The CDR3 coding sequence is TGTGCCAGCAGTGAAGAGTGGACAGGGTCGTACACGCAGTATTTT.

This clone was detected only a few times. The CDR3 sequence is CASSHPTGVYGYTF. CDR3 DNA sequence: TGCGCCAGCAGCCACCCAACAGGCGTCTATGGCTACACCTTC. V gene TRBV4-1 combines with J gene TRBJ1-2; D is perhaps TRBD1 (5 bases). Germline lookup yields CDR1 MGHRA and CDR2 YSYEKL. This CDR3 region has 14 residues. The V end was cut by 3 bases, the J end by 4 bases, with 12 bases between.

CDR3 amino acids: CASSFFGGGNTGELFF. CDR3 DNA: TGTGCCAGCAGCTTCTTTGGGGGCGGGAACACCGGGGAGCTGTTTTTT. The chain employs TRBV5-5 and TRBJ2-2, with D tentatively TRBD1 (6 bases). Germline V lookup: CDR1 SGHKS, CDR2 YYEKEE (reference sequence). The CDR3 runs to 16 residues. Trimming removed 2 bases at V and 1 base at J, with 12 bases between.

This clone has just one count. The chain is built from TRBV5-1 and TRBJ1-2, with 8 bases fitting TRBD1. The junction had 9 bases not matched to a gene; V was cut back by 5 bases and J by 6 bases. Germline values: CDR1 SGHRS, CDR2 YFSETQ. The CDR3 sequence is 14 residues long. CDR3 region: CASRAGTGRDGYTF. In DNA, the CDR3 is TGCGCCAGCAGGGCCGGGACAGGCCGAGATGGCTACACCTTC.

V and J are TRBV14 and TRBJ2-7; TRBD2 aligns across 11 bases. The trim removed 4 bases at V and 5 bases at J, leaving 1 base unmatched. Per germline, CDR1 SGHDN and CDR2 FVKESK. This CDR3 has 13 residues. This CDR3 is CASSPGLADEQYF. In DNA form, the CDR3 reads TGTGCCAGCAGCCCGGGACTAGCGGACGAGCAGTACTTC.

This chain links TRBV7-9 with TRBJ2-1; 12 bases agree with TRBD2. Looked up from germline, CDR1 is SEHNR and CDR2 is FQNEAQ (reference sequence). V gave up 3 bases and J gave up 15 bases; unmatched junction bases: 6. This CDR3 is 13 amino acids long. CDR3 sequence reads: CASSFLAGGGLFF. The CDR3 bases are TGTGCCAGCAGCTTCCTAGCGGGAGGGGGTTTGTTCTTC.

This chain joins TRBV28 and TRBJ1-5; D remains unclear. Germline V gene sequence: CDR1 MDHEN, CDR2 SYDVKM. The CDR3 consists of 13 residues. Trimming removed 1 base at V and 5 bases at J, with 6 bases between. The CDR3 spells CASSLYPYQPQHF. CDR3 nucleotides: TGTGCCAGCAGTTTATATCCGTATCAGCCCCAGCATTTT. Full variable domain (missing parts from reference TRBV28 and TRBJ1-5): DVKVTQSSRYLVKRTGEKVFLECVQDMDHENMFWYRQDPGLGLRLIYFSYDVKMKEKGDIPEGYSVSREKKERFSLILESASTNQTSMYLCASSLYPYQPQHFGDGTRLSIL.